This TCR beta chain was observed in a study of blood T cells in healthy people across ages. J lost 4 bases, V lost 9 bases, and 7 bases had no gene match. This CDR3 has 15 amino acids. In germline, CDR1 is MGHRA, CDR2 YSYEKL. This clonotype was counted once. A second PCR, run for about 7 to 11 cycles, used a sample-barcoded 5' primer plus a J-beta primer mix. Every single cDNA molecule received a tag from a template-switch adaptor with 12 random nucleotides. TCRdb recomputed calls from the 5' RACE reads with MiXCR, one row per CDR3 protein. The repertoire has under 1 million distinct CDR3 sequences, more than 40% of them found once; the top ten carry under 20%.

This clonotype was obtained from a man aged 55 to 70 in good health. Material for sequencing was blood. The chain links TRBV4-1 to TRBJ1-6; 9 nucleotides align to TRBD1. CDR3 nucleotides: TGCGCCAGTAAACAGGGGGCGCAGTATAATTCACCCCTCCACTTT. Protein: CASKQGAQYNSPLHF.